The TCR beta chain described here comes from a study of a mutant IDH1 vaccine in newly diagnosed glioma. At the level of the study: Vaccine dosing followed radiotherapy by 4-6 weeks, or accompanied temozolomide cycles.

This clone appeared a single time. The target antigen is unknown. The sample's time point: week 47, end of study. The content of each vaccine dose was 300 ug of mutant IDH1 20-mer peptide, and topical imiquimod accompanied it. Donor diagnoses consisted of new WHO grade 3 or 4 IDH1-mutant, ATRX-lost astrocytomas. Germline V gene lookup returns CDR1 LGHNA and CDR2 YNFKEQ. The CDR3 has 14 amino acids. Germline trimming cut 6 bases from V and 5 bases from J; bases unmatched to any gene: 9. The table came from immunoSEQ multiplex PCR; TCRdb's copy has only in-frame clones and leaves some out. Found here are roughly 21,000 clones, around 82% of them singletons; the top ten hold 2.5% to 3%.

This sequence joins TRBV4-2 and TRBJ2-7, with 8 bases aligning to TRBD1. This sample comprised PBMCs, obtained from a glioma patient whose treatment included an IDH1 peptide vaccine. The receptor was derived from a man aged 40-49 years with glioma. CDR3 DNA sequence: TGTGCCAGCAGTCCCCCCGGGACAGGAAACGAGCAGTACTTC. Translated: CASSPPGTGNEQYF.